This TCR beta chain was profiled in a study of cytomegalovirus exposure and HLA in healthy donors. Study-level findings and limits: It was approximately 160 TCR beta chains that were listed as cytomegalovirus-associated. Analysis was performed later, and it showed HLA-associated TCR beta chains to be more clonally expanded than equally common others.

Primers included in the PCR were 60 Vbeta and 13 Jbeta primers. Using immunoSEQ multiplex PCR, the repertoire was profiled, and TCRdb retains in-frame clones only, with some absent. The sample lists more than 85,000 clones; 81% were seen once. Healthy bone marrow donors formed the donor group. Though nominally healthy at sampling, donors likely had unrecorded immune exposures. Comments on this clone: Antigen: not known.

The sample comprised PBMCs. This TCR came from a woman aged 25 to 39 in good health and CMV-seronegative.

In DNA form, the CDR3 reads TGTGCCAGCAGCGTAGGAACTAGCGGGAGGGGGGAGACCCAGTACTTC. Amino acids: CASSVGTSGRGETQYF. The V call is TRBV9, the J call TRBJ2-5; TRBD2 agrees at 13 bases. This CDR3 is built from 16 residues. V was clipped by 0 bases and J by 5 bases; unmatched bases: 4. The germline CDR1 and CDR2 sequences are SGDLS and YYNGEE.